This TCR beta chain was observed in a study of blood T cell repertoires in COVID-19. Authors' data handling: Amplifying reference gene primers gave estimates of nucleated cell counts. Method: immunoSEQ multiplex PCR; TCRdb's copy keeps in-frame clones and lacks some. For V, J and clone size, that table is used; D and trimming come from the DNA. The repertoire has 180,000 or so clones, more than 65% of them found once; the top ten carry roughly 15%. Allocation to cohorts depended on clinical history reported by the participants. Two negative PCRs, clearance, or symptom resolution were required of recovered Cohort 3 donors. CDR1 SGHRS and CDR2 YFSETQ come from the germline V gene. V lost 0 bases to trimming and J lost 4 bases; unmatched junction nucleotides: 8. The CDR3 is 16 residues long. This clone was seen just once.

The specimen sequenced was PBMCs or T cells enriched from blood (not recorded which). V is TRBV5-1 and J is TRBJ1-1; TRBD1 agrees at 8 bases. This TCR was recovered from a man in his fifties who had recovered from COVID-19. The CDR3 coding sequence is TGCGCCAGCAGCTTGGAAGGACAGGGACTGGGCACTGAAGCTTTCTTT. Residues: CASSLEGQGLGTEAFF.